The present T cell receptor (beta chain) was sequenced within a study of CD8 T cells in Susac syndrome. Study outcomes and limitations: TCR sequencing and HLA analysis covered a relatively small number of individuals.

Negative isolation was applied to CD8+ and CD4+ T cells, and FACS enrichment was applied to TEMRA cells. Random hexamers were used to reverse transcribe roughly 0.45 to 1 ug of RNA. Amplification of TCR beta CDR3 spanned 54 Vbeta and 13 Jbeta via immunoSEQ multiplex PCR. TCRdb independently ran MiXCR on the immunoSEQ multiplex PCR reads; one entry per CDR3 protein. The data contain around 170,000 distinct CDR3 sequences, just over 90% of them seen just once; the ten biggest clones take up around 0.079%. The CDR3 runs to 13 residues. V lost 3 bases and J lost 3, with 9 bases in between. Germline loops: CDR1 MDHEN, CDR2 SYDVKM. In regard to this clonotype: Its antigen is not identified.

V gene TRBV28 combines with J gene TRBJ2-7; the D is unclear. The sequenced sample was CD4+ T cells from PBMCs. The receptor was isolated from a human donor in good health. This CDR3 is CASSFFGGYEQYF. DNA for the CDR3: TGTGCCAGCAGTTTCTTTGGCGGCTACGAGCAGTACTTC.